One and the same sample provided the 23 T cell receptor beta chains below, sequenced in a study of a mutant IDH1 vaccine in newly diagnosed glioma (dated by TCRdb to the early 2020s). The library was produced with the immunoSEQ multiplex PCR assay. TCRdb retrieved this table from immuneACCESS and kept in-frame rearrangements only. Not all clones are present; in checked studies, unresolved V genes account for under half, and no reason is known for the remainder. This sample holds 35,000 to 50,000 clones; more than 85% were observed only once. The ten largest clones take up around 3.9% of the sample. These receptors have no known antigen. The label giving this sample's time point can be read as: week 23, last vaccination. Each vaccine dose was 300 ug of a 20-mer mutant IDH1 peptide in Montanide, given subcutaneously with topical imiquimod. The material was PBMCs, obtained from a glioma patient whose treatment included an IDH1 peptide vaccine. The receptors originated from a man aged 45-65 years with glioma.

The chain recombines TRBV2 with TRBJ1-5; perhaps TRBD1 as D (5 bases). The CDR3 spans 13 residues. The V and J ends lost 11 bases and 2 bases respectively, with 13 bases between them. Germline-derived CDR1 and CDR2 are SNHLY and FYNNEI. The CDR3 spells CAGRRGGNQPQHF. In nucleotides, the CDR3 is TGTGCCGGCCGGAGGGGCGGCAATCAGCCCCAGCATTTT.

The chain is built from TRBV6-5 and TRBJ1-1; no clear D. Between the trimmed V and J ends, which lost 8 bases and 1 base, there was a span of 11 bases. The CDR3 length is 13 residues. Germline CDR1 MNHEY, CDR2 SVGAGI. In DNA form, the CDR3 reads TGTGCCAGCCACCGGATCAGGAACACTGAAGCTTTCTTT. Amino acid sequence: CASHRIRNTEAFF.

The count of this clone is one. V and J are TRBV5-4 and TRBJ2-2, with 7 bases fitting TRBD2. CDR1 SGHNT and CDR2 YYREEE come from the germline V gene (reference sequence). V lost 0 bases, J lost 5 bases, and 4 bases stayed unmatched. CDR3 length equals 15 residues. CDR3 nucleotides: TGTGCCAGCAGCTTGGAAGCGGGACGGACCGGGGAGCTGTTTTTT. Translation gives CASSLEAGRTGELFF.

The J gene is TRBJ1-6, the V gene TRBV2, with D perhaps TRBD1 (6 bases). CDR3 size: 15 residues. V was pared by 7 bases and J by 8 bases, with 18 bases between. CDR1 is SNHLY, CDR2 FYNNEI, per germline. The CDR3 sequence is CASTRGGGGDSPLHF. CDR3 sequence (DNA): TGTGCCAGCACCAGAGGGGGGGGCGGGGATTCACCCCTCCACTTT.

This clone showed up just once. J is TRBJ1-1 and V is TRBV9; TRBD1 matches 9 bases. The germline V gene has CDR1 SGDLS and CDR2 YYNGEE. The V and J ends lost 3 bases and 0 bases, in that order; junction bases with no gene match: 9. CDR3 size: 17 residues. CDR3 coding DNA: TGTGCCAGCAGCGAGGGGACAGGGATGCGTTTGAACACTGAAGCTTTCTTT. As protein: CASSEGTGMRLNTEAFF.

The J gene is TRBJ2-3, the V gene TRBV4-2, with D possibly TRBD2 on 5 matching bases. Trimming took 0 bases from V and 0 from J, leaving 10 bases between them. This CDR3 has 16 amino acids. Germline assignment: CDR1 LGHNA and CDR2 YNFKEQ. The CDR3 DNA reads TGTGCCAGCAGCCAAGAGCAGCGGATTAGCACAGATACGCAGTATTTT. Amino acids: CASSQEQRISTDTQYF.

The chain uses TRBV5-6 and TRBJ2-7; TRBD1 agrees at 7 bases. Looked up from germline, CDR1 is SGHDT and CDR2 is YYEEEE. The CDR3 loop spans 17 amino acids. Unmatched junction bases numbered 14, after V lost 2 bases and J lost 3 bases. CDR3 DNA: TGTGCCAGCAGCTTTATGTTTTTTAGACAGGGAAGCTACGAGCAGTACTTC. Translated, it gives CASSFMFFRQGSYEQYF.

The J gene is TRBJ1-1, the V gene TRBV7-8; D gene unclear. Trimming took 1 base from V and 1 from J, leaving 16 bases between them. Germline values: CDR1 SGHVS, CDR2 FQNEAQ. The CDR3 runs to 17 residues. This CDR3 is CASSLVDVGPANTEAFF. The CDR3 nucleotides read TGTGCCAGCAGCTTAGTAGATGTCGGGCCAGCGAACACTGAAGCTTTCTTT.

The V and J genes are TRBV28 and TRBJ1-5; possible D gene TRBD1, 6 bases. This CDR3 contains 17 residues. V was clipped by 6 bases and J by 4 bases, with 22 bases between them. Germline V lookup: CDR1 MDHEN, CDR2 SYDVKM. The CDR3 here is CASRSRARGPANQPQHF. CDR3 DNA: TGTGCCAGCAGATCCCGGGCACGGGGGCCAGCAAATCAGCCCCAGCATTTT. The full variable domain, its missing parts supplied by reference TRBV28 and TRBJ1-5, is DVKVTQSSRYLVKRTGEKVFLECVQDMDHENMFWYRQDPGLGLRLIYFSYDVKMKEKGDIPEGYSVSREKKERFSLILESASTNQTSMYLCASRSRARGPANQPQHFGDGTRLSIL.

This chain connects TRBV2 to TRBJ1-1; D remains ambiguous. In germline, CDR1 is SNHLY, CDR2 FYNNEI. V shed 5 bases and J shed 2 bases, with 15 bases lying between them. This CDR3 comprises 15 residues. CDR3 in amino acids: CASSLGQIENTEAFF. The CDR3 DNA reads TGTGCCAGCAGTCTTGGGCAGATCGAAAACACTGAAGCTTTCTTT.

This chain uses TRBV29-1 with TRBJ2-1; 11 nucleotides line up with TRBD2. Germline-derived CDR1 and CDR2 are SQVTM and ANQGSEA. The CDR3 totals 16 residues. V lost 0 bases to trimming and J lost 8 bases; unmatched junction nucleotides: 9. The CDR3: CSVEDWVAGGPDEQFF. The CDR3, as DNA: TGCAGCGTTGAAGATTGGGTAGCGGGAGGGCCAGATGAGCAGTTCTTC.

The rearrangement joins TRBV5-6 to TRBJ2-5; 9 nucleotides align to TRBD2. Germline CDR1 reads SGHDT; CDR2 reads YYEEEE. This CDR3 is built from 15 residues. The V gene end was trimmed by 5 bases and the J gene end by 9 bases; junction bases not matched to a gene: 14. This chain's CDR3 is CASRERGGGSKAQYF. In nucleotides, the CDR3 is TGTGCCAGCAGAGAGCGCGGGGGGGGCTCAAAGGCCCAGTACTTC.

The rearrangement uses TRBV7-2 and TRBJ2-5; 7 nucleotides line up with TRBD1. With 5 bases clipped from V and 5 bases from J, the junction kept 14 bases outside the gene matches. The CDR3 runs 16 residues. The V gene's germline CDR1 is SGHTA and CDR2 FQGNSA. For the CDR3, the DNA is TGTGCCAGCAGCGCGATTGACAGGGTTCCAGGGGAGACCCAGTACTTC. Protein: CASSAIDRVPGETQYF.

The chain couples TRBV28 to TRBJ1-2; 9 bases are a match to TRBD1. V was pared by 5 bases and J by 7 bases, with 14 bases of the junction left unmatched. This CDR3 contains 16 residues. The germline V gene has CDR1 MDHEN and CDR2 SYDVKM. CDR3 coding DNA: TGTGCCAGCAGTGGTATGCGACACACAGGGGGCAGTGGCTACACCTTC. Protein sequence: CASSGMRHTGGSGYTF.

Notes on this clone: This CDR3 is also generated by other DNA sequences in the sample. The V gene is TRBV6-4, the J gene TRBJ2-3; the match to TRBD2 covers 7 bases. From germline, CDR1 is MRHNA and CDR2 SNTAGT. V was clipped by 0 bases and J by 1 base; unmatched bases: 1. This CDR3 is 15 amino acids long. The CDR3 loop is CASSDSSGGTDTQYF. CDR3 bases: TGTGCCAGCAGTGACTCGAGCGGGGGCACAGATACGCAGTATTTT.

The chain joins TRBV6-5 to TRBJ1-2; weak D call: TRBD1 (6 bases). The CDR3 has 15 residues. The germline V and J ends were trimmed by 2 bases and 4 bases, with 14 bases remaining between them. Germline V gene lookup returns CDR1 MNHEY and CDR2 SVGAGI. The CDR3 is CASSYTGQGRYGYTF. The CDR3 DNA is TGTGCCAGCAGTTACACGGGCCAGGGGCGCTATGGCTACACCTTC.

The V and J genes are TRBV7-9 and TRBJ1-1, with TRBD1 as a possible D gene (5 bases). Trimming removed 5 bases at V and 4 bases at J, with 20 bases between. The CDR3 contains 16 residues. CDR1 and CDR2 (germline): SEHNR, FQNEAQ (reference sequence). The CDR3 spells CASSPGYETAGTEAFF. CDR3 DNA: TGTGCCAGCAGCCCAGGGTATGAGACGGCGGGCACTGAAGCTTTCTTT.

CDR3 loop: CASSSGTSGFSEQYF. The CDR3 DNA follows: TGTGCCAGCAGCTCCGGGACTAGCGGGTTTAGCGAGCAGTACTTC. V is TRBV7-9 and J is TRBJ2-7, with 12 bases identical to TRBD2. Germline loops: CDR1 SEHNR, CDR2 FQNEAQ (reference sequence). V trimming: 4 bases; J trimming: 6 bases; junction bases outside the gene matches: 7. The CDR3 covers 15 residues.

The V and J genes are TRBV28 and TRBJ2-7; 12 bases fit TRBD2. Germline V lookup: CDR1 MDHEN, CDR2 SYDVKM. Trimming at V came to 5 bases and at J to 1 base, leaving 3 bases not matched to a gene. The CDR3 extends over 15 amino acids. CDR3 nucleotides: TGTGCCAGCAGTCCTACTAGCGGGAGGTCCTACGAGCAGTACTTC. Encoded protein: CASSPTSGRSYEQYF.

The sample holds one count of this clone. The chain links TRBV18 to TRBJ1-3; maybe TRBD1 (5 bases). Looked up from germline, CDR1 is KGHSH and CDR2 is LQKENI. The V end lost 5 bases, the J end lost 3 bases, and 17 bases lay between the germline ends. CDR3 length equals 16 residues. The CDR3 region has the DNA TGTGCCAGCTCAACCGGGACTTCTCTTTTTGGAAACACCATATATTTT. Protein: CASSTGTSLFGNTIYF.

This clone came up once. The chain has TRBV4-3 and TRBJ2-2; D not resolved. Germline V gene data show CDR1 as LGHNA and CDR2 as YSLEER. The CDR3 runs to 13 residues. Trimming pared 1 base from V and 5 bases from J, leaving 5 bases between. The CDR3 sequence is CASSQVLTGELFF. The DNA of the CDR3 is TGCGCCAGCAGCCAAGTACTAACCGGGGAGCTGTTTTTT.

This chain joins TRBV14 and TRBJ2-7; TRBD2 matches at 10 bases. Looked up from germline, CDR1 is SGHDN and CDR2 is FVKESK. With 0 bases clipped from V and 5 bases from J, the junction kept 7 bases outside the gene matches. The CDR3 has 16 residues. In nucleotides, the CDR3 is TGTGCCAGCAGCCAAGATAAGTGGGGACTAGCGAACGAGCAGTACTTC. As protein: CASSQDKWGLANEQYF.

The chain combines TRBV29-1 with TRBJ2-7; 10 nucleotides agree with TRBD1. The V segment lost 1 base and the J segment 4 bases; nucleotides outside the gene matches: 1. CDR1 SQVTM and CDR2 ANQGSEA come from the germline V gene. CDR3 size: 13 residues. The CDR3 here is CSVEGGQGYEQYF. Here the CDR3 DNA reads TGCAGCGTTGAAGGGGGACAGGGGTACGAGCAGTACTTC.